This T cell receptor beta chain was recovered during a study of cytomegalovirus exposure and HLA in healthy donors. Whole-study findings and limits: A list of 164 TCR beta chains associated with cytomegalovirus was given.

Trimming cost V 0 bases and J 5 bases, with 13 bases left between them. CDR1 and CDR2 from the germline V gene are MNHEY and SVGAGI. The CDR3 totals 15 residues. Worth noting for this clone: Its antigen is unknown.

Libraries were prepared by immunoSEQ multiplex PCR; TCRdb keeps only in-frame clonotypes and omits some of them. The sample consists of a few hundred thousand clones, about 90% of them appearing once. This clonotype originated in a man between 18 and 29 years old in good health and CMV-seropositive. This chain joins TRBV6-5 and TRBJ1-2; no clear D gene. Sequencing used PBMCs. The CDR3 here is CASSYSRAGQYGYTF. The CDR3 nucleotides read TGTGCCAGCAGTTACTCGAGGGCAGGTCAATATGGCTACACCTTC.